These 4 T cell receptor beta chains share one sample of origin, sequenced in a study of T cell repertoires in cytomegalovirus infection. TCRdb re-called the reads with MiXCR, one entry per CDR3 protein. The sample contains just under 500,000 distinct CDR3 sequences, roughly a third of which appear only once. Antigens for these TCRs are unknown. Specimen: cultured PBMCs, collected from culture after CMV antigen stimulation. The receptors stem from a human donor in good health (CMV status not recorded). Some clones in this sample may be carry-over from other donors' samples.

The CDR3 DNA sequence: TGTGCCAGCAGCCCCACAGGGGGCGCGTCTCAGCCCCAGCATTTT. It encodes CASSPTGGASQPQHF. This sequence joins TRBV12-3 or TRBV12-4 and TRBJ1-5; 9 bases line up with TRBD1. V shed 6 bases, J shed 6 bases, and the junction held 9 bases outside the gene matches. The CDR3 length is 15 residues.

V and J are TRBV11-2 and TRBJ2-5; 10 bases align to TRBD1. The CDR3 is made up of 17 amino acids. J lost 5 bases, V lost 5 bases, and 14 bases had no gene match. From germline, CDR1 is SGHAT and CDR2 FQNNGV. This chain's CDR3 is CASSGLWGQGSGETQYF. The CDR3 nucleotides read TGTGCCAGCAGCGGGTTATGGGGACAGGGGTCCGGGGAGACCCAGTACTTC.

The chain recombines TRBV6-2 or TRBV6-3 with TRBJ1-2, with 7 bases identical to TRBD1. Germline CDR1 reads MNHEY; CDR2 reads SVGEGT. Trimming took 8 bases from V and 4 from J; bases not matched to a gene: 10. The CDR3 spans 14 residues. CDR3 sequence reads: CASRQNRDSYGYTF. The CDR3 DNA reads TGTGCCAGCCGCCAAAACCGGGACAGCTATGGCTACACCTTC.

As DNA, the CDR3 is TGTGCCAGCAGCGCAGTGCCGGCGGGACTAGCGGACAATGAGCAGTTCTTC. This sequence encodes CASSAVPAGLADNEQFF. V gene TRBV7-2 combines with J gene TRBJ2-1, with 11 positions matching TRBD2. Germline CDR1 is SGHTA and CDR2 is FQGNSA. This CDR3 region has 17 residues. Losses at the gene ends were 5 bases for V and 5 bases for J; bases not matched to a gene: 11.